This T cell receptor beta chain was identified in a study of shared clonotypes between healthy human individuals. Study-wide results and limits: Rarefaction demonstrated incomplete sorted-subset sequencing despite large depth.

Each cell subset's genomic DNA was divided evenly among several immunoSEQ plates. The assay was immunoSEQ multiplex PCR, and TCRdb's table has in-frame clones only and misses some. The table lists 550,000 to 850,000 clones, approximately 72% of them singletons. Remarks on this clone: The antigen remains undetermined.

V dropped 3 bases and J dropped 4 bases, with 13 bases sitting between them. The germline gives CDR1 MNHEY, CDR2 SMNVEV (reference sequence). The CDR3 spans 15 residues. Adult Caucasians living in Nashville, Tennessee made up all of the donors. Researchers partitioned CD4+ cells into CD45RA+ naive and CD45RA-negative memory subsets. The chain couples TRBV27 to TRBJ1-5; maybe TRBD1 (6 bases). The sequenced material came from memory CD4+ T cells sorted from blood. Subset defined: CD45RA-negative fraction. The TCR comes from a woman aged 25-40 years in good health. The CDR3 region is CASSLRQGRNQPQHF. CDR3 nucleotide sequence: TGTGCCAGCAGTTTGAGGCAGGGGCGTAATCAGCCCCAGCATTTT.